The text below deals with one TCR beta chain. This sample was taken from a study of blood T cells in healthy people across ages. The authors ran a second PCR of 7 to 11 cycles using a sample-barcoded 5' primer and a J-beta primer mix. The authors tagged each cDNA molecule using a template-switch adaptor with 12 random nucleotides. TCRdb processed the 5' RACE reads anew with MiXCR; each CDR3 protein has one entry. The data show under 1 million distinct CDR3 sequences, approximately 44% seen once. This CDR3 has 15 amino acids. CDR1 and CDR2 from the germline V gene are SGHRS and YFSETQ. V was trimmed by 3 bases and J by 8 bases, leaving 18 bases between them. Healthy Caucasians from Russia aged about 6 to 90 served as donors. Extraction yielded at least 6 micrograms of total RNA per sample.

The genes are TRBV5-1 and TRBJ2-1; possible D gene TRBD1, 6 bases. The TCR originated in a man in his 60s in good health. The source material was blood. The CDR3 nucleotides are TGCGCCAGCAGCTCCCACACTAGGGGGTTGGATGAGCAGTTCTTC. Protein sequence: CASSSHTRGLDEQFF.